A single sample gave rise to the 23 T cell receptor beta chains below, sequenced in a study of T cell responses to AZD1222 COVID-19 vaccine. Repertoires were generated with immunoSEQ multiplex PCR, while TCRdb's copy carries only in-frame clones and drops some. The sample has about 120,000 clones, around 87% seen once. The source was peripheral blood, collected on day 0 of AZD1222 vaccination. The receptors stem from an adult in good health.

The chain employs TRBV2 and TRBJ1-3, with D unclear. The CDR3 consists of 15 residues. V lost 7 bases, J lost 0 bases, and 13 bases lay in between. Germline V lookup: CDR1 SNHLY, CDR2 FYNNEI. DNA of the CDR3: TGTGCCAGCAACCCAGGAAGCCTCTCTGGAAACACCATATATTTT. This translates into CASNPGSLSGNTIYF.

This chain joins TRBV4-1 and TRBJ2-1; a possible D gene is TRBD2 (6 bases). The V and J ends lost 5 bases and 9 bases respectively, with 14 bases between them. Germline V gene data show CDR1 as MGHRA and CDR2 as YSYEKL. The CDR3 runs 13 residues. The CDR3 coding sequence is TGCGCCAGCAGCTCACCCGGGGGTCGTGAGCAGTTCTTC. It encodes CASSSPGGREQFF.

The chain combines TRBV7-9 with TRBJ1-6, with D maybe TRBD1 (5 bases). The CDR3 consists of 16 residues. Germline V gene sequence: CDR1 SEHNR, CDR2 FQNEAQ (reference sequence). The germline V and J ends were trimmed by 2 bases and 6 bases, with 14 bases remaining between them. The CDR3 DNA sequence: TGTGCCAGCAGCTTAAGGGGTTCTGGGGGTAATTCACCCCTCCACTTT. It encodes CASSLRGSGGNSPLHF.

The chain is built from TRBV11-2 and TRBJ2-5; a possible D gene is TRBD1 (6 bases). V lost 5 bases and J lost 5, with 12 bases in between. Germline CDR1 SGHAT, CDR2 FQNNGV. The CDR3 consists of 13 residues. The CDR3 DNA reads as TGTGCCAGCAGCCCAGGGGCGTATGAGACCCAGTACTTC. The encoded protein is CASSPGAYETQYF.

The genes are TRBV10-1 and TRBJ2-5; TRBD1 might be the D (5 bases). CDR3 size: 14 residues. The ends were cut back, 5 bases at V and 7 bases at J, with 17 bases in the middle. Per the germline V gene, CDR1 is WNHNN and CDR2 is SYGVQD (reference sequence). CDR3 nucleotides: TGCGCCAGCAGTAACACGGCGGCAAGGGGGACCCAGTACTTC. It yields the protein CASSNTAARGTQYF.

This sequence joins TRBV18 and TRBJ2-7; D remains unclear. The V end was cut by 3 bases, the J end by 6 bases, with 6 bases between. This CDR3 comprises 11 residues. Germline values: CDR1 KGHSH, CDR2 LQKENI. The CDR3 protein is CASSPKAEQYF. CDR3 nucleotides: TGTGCCAGCTCACCCAAGGCCGAGCAGTACTTC. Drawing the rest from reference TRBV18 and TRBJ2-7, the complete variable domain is NAGVMQNPRHLVRRRGQEARLRCSPMKGHSHVYWYRQLPEEGLKFMVYLQKENIIDESGMPKERFSAEFPKEGPSILRIQQVVRGDSAAYFCASSPKAEQYFGPGTRLTVT.

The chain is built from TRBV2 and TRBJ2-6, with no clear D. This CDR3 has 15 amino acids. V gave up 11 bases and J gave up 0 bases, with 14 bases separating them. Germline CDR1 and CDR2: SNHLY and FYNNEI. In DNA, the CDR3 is TGTGCCTGGGCAAACGACAACTCTGGGGCCAACGTCCTGACTTTC. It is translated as CAWANDNSGANVLTF.

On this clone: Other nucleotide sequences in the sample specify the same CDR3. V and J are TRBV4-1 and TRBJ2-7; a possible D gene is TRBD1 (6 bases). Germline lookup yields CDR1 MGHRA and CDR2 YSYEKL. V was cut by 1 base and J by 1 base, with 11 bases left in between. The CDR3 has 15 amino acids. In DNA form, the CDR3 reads TGCGCCAGCAGCCAAGGGCAGGGGCTTTCCTACGAGCAGTACTTC. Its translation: CASSQGQGLSYEQYF.

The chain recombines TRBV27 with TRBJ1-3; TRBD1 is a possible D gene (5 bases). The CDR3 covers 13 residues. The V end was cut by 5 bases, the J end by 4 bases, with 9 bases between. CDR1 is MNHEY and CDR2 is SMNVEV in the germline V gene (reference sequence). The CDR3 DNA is TGTGCCAGCAGTCCCAACAGGGGAAACACCATATATTTT. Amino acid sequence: CASSPNRGNTIYF.

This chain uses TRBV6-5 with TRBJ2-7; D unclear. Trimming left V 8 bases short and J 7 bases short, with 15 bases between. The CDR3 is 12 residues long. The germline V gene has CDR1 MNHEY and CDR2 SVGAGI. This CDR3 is CASRSVVGEQYF. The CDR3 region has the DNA TGTGCCAGCCGCTCAGTAGTCGGGGAGCAGTACTTC.

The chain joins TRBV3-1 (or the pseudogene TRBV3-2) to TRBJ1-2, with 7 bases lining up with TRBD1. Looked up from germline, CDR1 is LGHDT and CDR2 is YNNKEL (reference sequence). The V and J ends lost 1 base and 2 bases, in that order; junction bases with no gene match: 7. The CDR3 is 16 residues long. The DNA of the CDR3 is TGTGCCAGCAGCCAAGGGGAACTACAGGGGAACTATGGCTACACCTTC. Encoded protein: CASSQGELQGNYGYTF.

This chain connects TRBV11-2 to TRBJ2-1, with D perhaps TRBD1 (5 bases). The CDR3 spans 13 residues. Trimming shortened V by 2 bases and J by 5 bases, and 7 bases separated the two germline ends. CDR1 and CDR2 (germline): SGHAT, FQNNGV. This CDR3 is CASSLRGNNEQFF. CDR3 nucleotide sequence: TGTGCCAGCAGCTTAAGGGGAAACAATGAGCAGTTCTTC.

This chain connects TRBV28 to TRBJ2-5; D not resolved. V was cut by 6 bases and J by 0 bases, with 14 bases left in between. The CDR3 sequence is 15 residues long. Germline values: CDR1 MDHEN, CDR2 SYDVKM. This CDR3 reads CASRVGREYQETQYF. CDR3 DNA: TGTGCCAGCAGGGTGGGCAGAGAGTACCAAGAGACCCAGTACTTC. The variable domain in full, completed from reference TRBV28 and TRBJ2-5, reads DVKVTQSSRYLVKRTGEKVFLECVQDMDHENMFWYRQDPGLGLRLIYFSYDVKMKEKGDIPEGYSVSREKKERFSLILESASTNQTSMYLCASRVGREYQETQYFGPGTRLLVL.

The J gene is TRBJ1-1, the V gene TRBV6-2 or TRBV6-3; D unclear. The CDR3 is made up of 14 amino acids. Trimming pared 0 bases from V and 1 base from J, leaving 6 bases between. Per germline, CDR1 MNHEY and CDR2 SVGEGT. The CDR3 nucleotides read TGTGCCAGCAGTTACTCTAAGGGGAACACTGAAGCTTTCTTT. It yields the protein CASSYSKGNTEAFF.

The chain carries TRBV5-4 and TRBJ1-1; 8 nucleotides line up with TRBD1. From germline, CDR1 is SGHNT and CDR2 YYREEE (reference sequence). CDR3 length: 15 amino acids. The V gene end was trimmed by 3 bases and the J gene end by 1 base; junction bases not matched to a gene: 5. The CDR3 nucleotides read TGTGCCAGCAGCTCGCGGACAGGGAAGAACACTGAAGCTTTCTTT. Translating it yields CASSSRTGKNTEAFF.

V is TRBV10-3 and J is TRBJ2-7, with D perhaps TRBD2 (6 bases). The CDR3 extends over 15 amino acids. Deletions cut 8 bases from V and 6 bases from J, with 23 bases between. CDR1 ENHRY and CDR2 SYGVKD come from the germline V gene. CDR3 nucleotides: TGTGCCATCTGGAGGGAAAAGGGTATTACGGGCGAGCAGTACTTC. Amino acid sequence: CAIWREKGITGEQYF.

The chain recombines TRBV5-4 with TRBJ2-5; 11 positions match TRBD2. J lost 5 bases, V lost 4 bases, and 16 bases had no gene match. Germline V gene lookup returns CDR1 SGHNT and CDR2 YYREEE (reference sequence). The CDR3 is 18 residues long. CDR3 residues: CASSPAGGLAGGGETQYF. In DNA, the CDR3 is TGTGCCAGCAGCCCCGCTGGTGGGCTAGCGGGGGGAGGGGAGACCCAGTACTTC.

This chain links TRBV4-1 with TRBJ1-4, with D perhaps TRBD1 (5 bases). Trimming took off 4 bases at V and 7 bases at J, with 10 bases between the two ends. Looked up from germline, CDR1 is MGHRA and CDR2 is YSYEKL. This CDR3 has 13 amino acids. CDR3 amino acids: CASSRGVGEKLFF. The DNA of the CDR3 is TGCGCCAGCAGCCGGGGGGTTGGTGAAAAACTGTTTTTT.

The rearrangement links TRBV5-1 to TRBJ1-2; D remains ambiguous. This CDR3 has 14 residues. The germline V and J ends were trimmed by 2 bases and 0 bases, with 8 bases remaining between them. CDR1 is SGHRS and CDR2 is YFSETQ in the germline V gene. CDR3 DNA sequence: TGCGCCAGCAGCTTTGAGGATTCTAACTATGGCTACACCTTC. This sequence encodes CASSFEDSNYGYTF.

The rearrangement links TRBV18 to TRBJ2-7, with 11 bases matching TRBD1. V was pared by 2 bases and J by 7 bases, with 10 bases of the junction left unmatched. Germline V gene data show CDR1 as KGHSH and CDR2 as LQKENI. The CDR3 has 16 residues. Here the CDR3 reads CASSPAGTGGSGEQYF. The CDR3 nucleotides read TGTGCCAGCTCACCAGCCGGGACAGGGGGATCTGGGGAGCAGTACTTC.

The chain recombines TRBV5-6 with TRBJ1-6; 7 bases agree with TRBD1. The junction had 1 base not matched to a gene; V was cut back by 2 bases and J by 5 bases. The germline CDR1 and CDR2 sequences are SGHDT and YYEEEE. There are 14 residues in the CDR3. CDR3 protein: CASSLGTDNSPLHF. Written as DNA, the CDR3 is TGTGCCAGCAGCTTAGGGACAGATAATTCACCCCTCCACTTT.

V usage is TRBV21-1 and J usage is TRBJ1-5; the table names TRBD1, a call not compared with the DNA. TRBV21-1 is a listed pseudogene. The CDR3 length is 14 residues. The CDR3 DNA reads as TGTGCCAGCAGCGGCAGGGTAAGCAATCAGCCCCAGCATTTT. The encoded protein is CASSGRVSNQPQHF.

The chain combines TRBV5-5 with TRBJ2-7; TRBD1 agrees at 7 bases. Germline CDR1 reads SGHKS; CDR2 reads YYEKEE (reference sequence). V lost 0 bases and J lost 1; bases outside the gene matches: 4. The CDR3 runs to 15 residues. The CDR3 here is CASSLVPGGSYEQYF. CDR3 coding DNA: TGTGCCAGCAGCTTGGTGCCAGGGGGATCCTACGAGCAGTACTTC.